This TCR beta chain was identified during a study of cytomegalovirus exposure and HLA in healthy donors. This table comes from immunoSEQ multiplex PCR, and its TCRdb copy is limited to in-frame clones, with some not included. The table records more than 55,000 clones, 75% to 95% of them present only once. For this clone: Antigen: not known.

The CDR3 totals 16 residues. Germline loops: CDR1 LNHNV, CDR2 YYDKDF (reference sequence). The V segment lost 4 bases and the J segment 4 bases; nucleotides outside the gene matches: 5. Study findings and constraints: According to a subsequent analysis, TCR clusters identified in the first cohort showed a tendency to co-occur across the roughly 110 validation repertoires. High specificity and sensitivity for cytomegalovirus status were reported for the classifier.

Sequenced: PBMCs. The TCR sequence derives from a man aged 18 to 29 in good health and CMV-seronegative. J is TRBJ1-3 and V is TRBV15, with 12 nucleotides matching TRBD1. Here the CDR3 DNA reads TGTGCCACCAGCAAGGGGACAGGGGGCCGGGGAAACACCATATATTTT. It specifies CATSKGTGGRGNTIYF.